Listed below are T cell receptor beta chains from one sample, sequenced in a study of blood T cell repertoires in COVID-19. Profiling relied on immunoSEQ multiplex PCR, and the TCRdb table lists in-frame clones only, not all of them. The sample contains 150,000 to 200,000 clones, roughly 84% of which appear only once. What was sequenced was peripheral blood. These receptors were obtained from a human donor with acute or convalescent COVID-19. The donor label of this sample is uncertain. Each CDR3 is given with its conserved first and last residue. A D gene is named only where the DNA matches it firmly. Only some rows state a clone size, as once, few, many or a class for expanded clones.

-	-	TRBJ1-3	TRBV27	TGTGCCAGCAGTCGTCAGGAGGGTTGGGGGTGTGGAAACACCATATATTTT	CASSRQEGWGCGNTIYF
TRBD2	-	TRBJ2-7	TRBV6-1	TGTGCCAGCAGTGAACTAGCGGGAGTATACGAGCAGTACTTC	CASSELAGVYEQYF
TRBD1	few	TRBJ1-5	TRBV19	TGTGCCAGTAGTTTACAGGGGGGGAATCAGCCCCAGCATTTT	CASSLQGGNQPQHF
-	once	TRBJ2-1	TRBV5-1	TGCGCCAGCAGCTTAAGCGGGTTCTCCTACAATGAGCAGTTCTTC	CASSLSGFSYNEQFF
TRBD1	-	TRBJ2-7	TRBV5-1	TGCGCCAGCAGCTCAGTAGGACAGGCCGAGCAGTACTTC	CASSSVGQAEQYF
-	-	TRBJ1-2	TRBV5-1	TGCGCCAGCAGACTTGAGTCCGGGGAGGTCTATGGCTACACCTTC	CASRLESGEVYGYTF
-	-	TRBJ1-6	TRBV7-9	TGTGCCAGCAGCTTATCGAGTACTAATTCACCCCTCCACTTT	CASSLSSTNSPLHF
TRBD2	-	TRBJ2-1	TRBV9	TGTGCCAGCAGTCCCTGGGGGGGGACCTACAATGAGCAGTTCTTC	CASSPWGGTYNEQFF
-	-	TRBJ1-2	TRBV19	TGTGCCAGCGAGGGAGTCAGCCTCTATGGCTACACCTTC	CASEGVSLYGYTF
-	-	TRBJ2-7	TRBV6-5	TGTGCCAGCAGCGACATGACAGGTGCCTCCTACGAGCAGTACTTC	CASSDMTGASYEQYF
-	-	TRBJ1-4	TRBV7-9	TGTGCCAGCAGCTTCCGTGGGGCCGGTAATGAAAAACTGTTTTTT	CASSFRGAGNEKLFF
TRBD2	-	TRBJ2-3	TRBV5-1	TGCGCCAGCAGCCCGACTAGCCCTAGACCCACAGATACGCAGTATTTT	CASSPTSPRPTDTQYF
TRBD2	once	TRBJ2-7	TRBV7-9	TGTGCCAGCAGCTTAGCGCTGGGAGGGCTTGAGCAGTACTTC	CASSLALGGLEQYF
TRBD1	-	TRBJ1-5	TRBV6-6	TGTGCCAGCAGTCCTATAGACAGGGGATGGGGCAATCAGCCCCAGCATTTT	CASSPIDRGWGNQPQHF
TRBD2	-	TRBJ2-3	TRBV5-1	TGCGCCAGCAGCTTGGAGGTAGCGGGGCCCCCAGATACGCAGTATTTT	CASSLEVAGPPDTQYF
-	-	TRBJ1-5	TRBV21-1	TGTGCCAGCAGACGTAGGGACAGCTGCAATCAGCCCCAGCATTTT	CASRRRDSCNQPQHF